The 2 T cell receptor beta chains in this list originate from one sample, sequenced in a study of cytomegalovirus exposure and HLA in healthy donors. A multiplex PCR was run with 60 Vbeta primers and 13 Jbeta primers. This table comes from immunoSEQ multiplex PCR, and its TCRdb copy is limited to in-frame clones, with some not included. The repertoire has more than 200,000 clones, roughly 82% of them found once; the top ten carry approximately 5.7%. Sequencing input: PBMCs. The receptor set was obtained from a man aged 40-50 years in good health and CMV-seropositive.

This clone was picked up one time. J is TRBJ1-1 and V is TRBV7-6; TRBD1 matches 7 bases. This CDR3 contains 13 residues. Germline CDR1 and CDR2: SGHVS and FNYEAQ. V was clipped by 4 bases and J by 2 bases; unmatched bases: 1. The CDR3 reads CASSSGGNTEAFF. Here the CDR3 DNA reads TGTGCCAGCAGCTCAGGGGGAAACACTGAAGCTTTCTTT.

The rearrangement uses TRBV5-6 and TRBJ2-3; 7 nucleotides agree with TRBD2. V was clipped by 1 base and J by 1 base; unmatched bases: 6. This CDR3 is built from 16 residues. Germline V CDR1 and CDR2: SGHDT, YYEEEE. CDR3 amino acids: CASSLYWAGGTDTQYF. CDR3 in DNA: TGTGCCAGCAGCTTGTATTGGGCGGGGGGCACAGATACGCAGTATTTT.